The sequence of this T cell receptor (beta chain) was determined in a study of tumor-infiltrating lymphocytes in primary liver carcinoma. Overall study context: Samples had roughly 3.65 to 7.5 million productive TCRbeta reads, comparable between tissue types.

Comment on this clonotype: It is likely a read error, because the conserved phenylalanine at the end of the CDR3 is missing.

Co-extracted RNA and DNA came from around 18-30 mg of unsorted bulk tissue. All patients had surgically resected primary liver carcinoma. A constant-region primer primed TCR beta cDNA synthesis from roughly 500 ng of total RNA. Sequencing libraries for TCR beta derived from three nested multiplex PCR rounds that used slightly modified ARM-PCR. Each CDR3 protein is one row after TCRdb ran MiXCR on the multiplex PCR reads. The sample gives 45,000 to 65,000 distinct CDR3 sequences, about 80% of which show up once; about 24% is in the top ten. Material for sequencing was liver tumor tissue from sampling region 5. The subset denotes: tumor region T5, tumor centre. The source of this sequence is a middle-aged man with primary liver carcinoma and hepatitis B virus infection.

For the CDR3, the DNA is TGCGCCAGCAGCCTTATCCCGGAGTATGGCAATGTGCAGTTCTTA. Translated, it gives CASSLIPEYGNVQFL. The rearrangement links TRBV4-1 to TRBJ2-1; D gene ambiguous. Germline CDR1 is MGHRA and CDR2 is YSYEKL. This CDR3 region has 15 residues.